This T cell receptor beta chain was recorded in a study of blood T cells in healthy people across ages. It was with a sample-barcoded 5' primer and a J-beta primer mix that a second PCR of roughly 7 to 12 cycles was run. TCRdb recomputed calls from the 5' RACE reads with MiXCR, one row per CDR3 protein. The sample lists 1.2 million to 1.5 million distinct CDR3 sequences; approximately 40% were seen once. This clonotype occurred a few times. This CDR3 spans 13 amino acids. V lost 7 bases, J lost 7 bases, and 17 bases lay in between. Per the germline V gene, CDR1 is ENHRY and CDR2 is SYGVKD. The genes are TRBV10-3 and TRBJ2-7; maybe TRBD2 (6 bases). This receptor was taken from a woman aged 18-29 years in good health. The sample comprised blood. For the CDR3, the DNA is TGTGCCATCAAAATCGAGGGAGGCAATGAGCAGTACTTC. Protein: CAIKIEGGNEQYF.